The clone carrying this TCR beta chain was seen once. The antigen is unknown. J lost 4 bases, V lost 6 bases, and 11 bases had no gene match. Germline CDR1 and CDR2: LNHDA and SQIVND (reference sequence). The CDR3 covers 15 residues. TCRdb passed the 5' RACE reads through MiXCR, listing each CDR3 protein once. The sample holds approximately 35,000 distinct CDR3 sequences, approximately 11% seen once. This record belongs to a study of CD8 T cells in ankylosing spondylitis. General study points: Characteristic, it appeared, of ankylosing spondylitis blood was a TCR beta motif of about eight highly homologous variants. The clones that were linked to disease were reported to be significantly enriched in matched synovial fluid samples from ankylosing spondylitis patients. Existing reports had already noted some motif variants in reactive arthritis synovial fluid and blood.

The V gene is TRBV19, the J gene TRBJ2-7; 8 bases line up with TRBD2. Sequenced sample: synovial fluid, either unsorted or a sorted T cell fraction (not recorded which). This TCR was sampled from a male donor with ankylosing spondylitis. The CDR3 sequence is CASRPGGQKNYEQYF. In DNA, the CDR3 is TGTGCCAGTAGGCCGGGGGGGCAGAAGAATTACGAGCAGTACTTC.